These 22 T cell receptor beta chains were sequenced from one sample in a study of post-analysis software for immune sequencing data (dated by TCRdb to the mid-2010s). Points the paper makes about the study in general: A handful of TRBV segments, including TRBV5-6, TRBV5-1 and TRBV20-1, were significantly more frequent in patients than controls.

Libraries were made using PCR. Sequencing took place on an Illumina HiSeq 2500. To reduce PCR and sequencing biases, unique molecular identifiers were built into the TCR beta cDNA libraries. TCRdb reprocessed the public reads (quality trimming at Q25 with fastp, clone calling with MiXCR) and kept in-frame beta chains. Every CDR3 protein is listed once, alongside the most common genes and DNA of its rows. For this sample the table gives hundreds of thousands of distinct CDR3 sequences, of which around 44% were detected only once. The ten largest account for more than 1.5% of the sample. What these receptors recognize is not known. Material for sequencing was blood. These receptors were obtained from a girl aged 10-17 years with multiple sclerosis.

The CDR3 DNA reads as TGTGCCAGCAGGGGTAGCGGGAACCATTACGAGCAGTACTTC. Its translation is CASRGSGNHYEQYF. The V and J genes are TRBV2 and TRBJ2-7, with 8 bases lining up with TRBD2. Trimming cost V 6 bases and J 4 bases; bases outside gene matches: 8. The CDR3 length is 14 residues. From germline, CDR1 is SNHLY and CDR2 FYNNEI.

V is TRBV9 and J is TRBJ1-2; the D is unclear. Trimming removed 0 bases from V and 0 bases from J, with 6 bases in between. Germline V lookup: CDR1 SGDLS, CDR2 YYNGEE. CDR3 length equals 14 residues. The CDR3 is CASSVGPPNYGYTF. The CDR3 DNA reads TGTGCCAGCAGCGTAGGCCCACCTAACTATGGCTACACCTTC.

The chain links TRBV12-3 or TRBV12-4 to TRBJ2-1; maybe TRBD2 (6 bases). V was clipped by 1 base and J by 12 bases, with 13 bases between them. The CDR3 extends over 13 amino acids. The CDR3 sequence: CASSLEYRERQFF. The CDR3 region has the DNA TGTGCCAGCAGTTTAGAGTATCGGGAGAGGCAGTTCTTC.

This clonotype appeared a few times. The chain is built from TRBV5-1 and TRBJ2-7; D uncertain. V shed 4 bases and J shed 3 bases, with 5 bases lying between them. CDR3 length: 11 residues. Germline lookup yields CDR1 SGHRS and CDR2 YFSETQ. CDR3 coding DNA: TGCGCCAGCAGCGATCTCTACGAGCAGTACTTC. Protein sequence: CASSDLYEQYF.

The chain recombines TRBV20-1 with TRBJ2-5; D may match TRBD1 or TRBD2 (6 bases each). The germline CDR1 and CDR2 sequences are DFQATT and SNEGSKA (reference sequence). The ends were cut back, 2 bases at V and 1 base at J, with 14 bases in the middle. CDR3 length equals 15 residues. The CDR3 protein is CSARPLGGFQETQYF. The DNA for the CDR3 is TGCAGTGCTAGACCCCTAGGGGGGTTCCAAGAGACCCAGTACTTC.

This clonotype was counted a few times. V is TRBV6-6 and J is TRBJ2-7, with D unresolved. The CDR3 runs to 11 residues. V lost 2 bases and J 9 bases, leaving 8 bases between the germline ends. Germline V gene data show CDR1 as MNHNY and CDR2 as SVGAGI (reference sequence). The DNA for the CDR3 is TGTGCCAGCAGTTACGAAGGGTGGCAGTACTTC. As protein: CASSYEGWQYF.

This clonotype was found a few times. A much bigger clone sits one base away, suggesting this may be a read error. This chain joins TRBV6-4 and TRBJ2-3; D perhaps matches TRBD1 (5 bases). Trimming removed 6 bases from V and 1 base from J, with 8 bases in between. The germline CDR1 and CDR2 sequences are MRHNA and SNTAGT. The CDR3 covers 13 residues. Here the CDR3 DNA reads TGTGCCAGCAGGGAGACAGGCACAGATACGCAGTATTTT. This translates into CASRETGTDTQYF.

This clonotype was seen a few times. This rearrangement joins TRBV10-3 to TRBJ2-1; D perhaps matches TRBD1 (6 bases). The CDR3 contains 14 residues. With 7 bases removed from V and 15 bases from J, the gap between germline ends came to 25 bases. In germline, CDR1 is ENHRY, CDR2 SYGVKD. CDR3 DNA: TGTGCCATCAAGGACAGACGGCCTCCCCGATCTTGGTTCTTC. It yields the protein CAIKDRRPPRSWFF.

The V call is TRBV12-3 or TRBV12-4, the J call TRBJ2-5; D uncertain. The CDR3 has 13 residues. Trimming cost V 3 bases and J 5 bases, with 10 bases left between them. CDR3 loop: CASSLFSSETQYF. The CDR3 DNA follows: TGTGCCAGCAGTTTGTTTTCCAGTGAGACCCAGTACTTC.

The rearrangement joins TRBV5-1 to TRBJ2-2, with TRBD2 as a possible D gene (5 bases). Trimming shortened V by 0 bases and J by 1 base, and 7 bases separated the two germline ends. The CDR3 consists of 15 residues. Germline assignment: CDR1 SGHRS and CDR2 YFSETQ. The CDR3 loop reads CASSLGTENTGELFF. CDR3 DNA: TGCGCCAGCAGCTTGGGGACTGAGAACACCGGGGAGCTGTTTTTT.

The rearrangement links TRBV6-5 to TRBJ1-2; D is uncertain. The V end lost 6 bases, the J end lost 4 bases, and 12 bases lay between the germline ends. The CDR3 covers 13 residues. Per the germline V gene, CDR1 is MNHEY and CDR2 is SVGAGI. Written as DNA, the CDR3 is TGTGCCAGCAGCCCCCCCGGTTCCTATGGCTACACCTTC. Translated, it gives CASSPPGSYGYTF.

The chain joins TRBV6-5 to TRBJ1-1; D is uncertain. Germline values: CDR1 MNHEY, CDR2 SVGAGI. The CDR3 contains 12 residues. V was trimmed by 10 bases and J by 1 base, leaving 10 bases between them. The CDR3: CATRAANTEAFF. The CDR3 DNA is TGTGCCACCCGGGCCGCGAACACTGAAGCTTTCTTT.

This chain joins TRBV12-3 or TRBV12-4 and TRBJ1-2; a weak D match, TRBD1 (5 bases). The CDR3 spans 16 residues. Trimming removed 4 bases at V and 1 base at J, with 16 bases between. CDR3 residues: CASSWGTENFNYGYTF. CDR3 nucleotides: TGTGCCAGCAGTTGGGGGACGGAGAATTTTAACTATGGCTACACCTTC.

The chain has TRBV4-1 and TRBJ1-2; D might be TRBD1 (5 bases). Between the trimmed V and J ends, which lost 1 base and 4 bases, there was a span of 19 bases. CDR3 length equals 17 residues. Germline V gene sequence: CDR1 MGHRA, CDR2 YSYEKL. Here the CDR3 DNA reads TGCGCCAGCAGCCAAGTTGTAGTAGGGGAACGGGGCTATGGCTACACCTTC. The encoded protein is CASSQVVVGERGYGYTF.

This clonotype was observed a few times. The genes are TRBV2 and TRBJ1-1; D perhaps matches TRBD1 (6 bases). Trimming removed 7 bases from V and 4 bases from J, with 16 bases in between. The CDR3 extends over 14 amino acids. CDR1 is SNHLY, CDR2 FYNNEI, per germline. CDR3 in DNA: TGTGCCAGCACTCGGGGGGCCGTGGGCACTGAAGCTTTCTTT. Amino acid sequence: CASTRGAVGTEAFF.

This clonotype was counted at least ten times. The chain has TRBV29-1 and TRBJ2-3; no firm D call. Trimming pared 5 bases from V and 4 bases from J, leaving 4 bases between. Germline CDR1 SQVTM, CDR2 ANQGSEA. This CDR3 contains 10 residues. The CDR3 here is CSVKADTQYF. CDR3 coding DNA: TGCAGCGTTAAGGCAGATACGCAGTATTTT.

This rearrangement joins TRBV7-3 to TRBJ2-1; D is ambiguous. Germline V gene data show CDR1 as SGHTA and CDR2 as FQGTGA. Between the trimmed V and J ends, which lost 0 bases and 8 bases, there was a span of 11 bases. The CDR3 length is 14 residues. The CDR3 nucleotides read TGTGCCAGCAGCTTAACAGGGTACGCCCATGAGCAGTTCTTC. Amino acids: CASSLTGYAHEQFF.

The V call is TRBV10-2, the J call TRBJ2-5; 7 nucleotides agree with TRBD2. The J call is in doubt because the DNA end fits TRBJ2-7 better. CDR3 size: 17 residues. Germline V CDR1 and CDR2: WSHSY, SAAADI. The CDR3 region is CASSESGGTAVSYEQYF. The CDR3 nucleotides read TGCGCCAGCAGTGAGTCGGGGGGGACCGCAGTTTCCTACGAGCAGTACTTC.

The chain joins TRBV7-2 to TRBJ2-1; perhaps TRBD2 as D (5 bases). V lost 4 bases and J 5 bases, leaving 15 bases between the germline ends. Germline V gives CDR1 SGHTA, CDR2 FQGNSA. CDR3 length: 15 residues. The chain's CDR3 is CASSSARLANNEQFF. As DNA, the CDR3 is TGTGCCAGCAGCTCCGCACGGCTAGCAAACAATGAGCAGTTCTTC.

This clonotype was seen a few times. The CDR3 protein is CASSELGQPYNEQFF. CDR3 DNA: TGTGCCAGCAGTGAATTGGGACAGCCCTACAATGAGCAGTTCTTC. V usage is TRBV2 and J usage is TRBJ2-1; 7 bases agree with TRBD1. The CDR3 totals 15 residues. Germline V gene lookup returns CDR1 SNHLY and CDR2 FYNNEI. V lost 2 bases and J lost 2; bases outside the gene matches: 3.

This clonotype has only a few counts. The chain is built from TRBV20-1 and TRBJ1-2; D unresolved. Trimming removed 4 bases from V and 8 bases from J, with 11 bases in between. The germline V gene encodes CDR1 DFQATT and CDR2 SNEGSKA (reference sequence). The CDR3 length is 11 residues. The DNA of the CDR3 is TGCAGTGCTAATGGGTTAGAGGGCTACACCTTC. Its protein product is CSANGLEGYTF.

J is TRBJ2-7 and V is TRBV27; TRBD1 aligns across 7 bases. Looked up from germline, CDR1 is MNHEY and CDR2 is SMNVEV (reference sequence). With 4 bases clipped from V and 2 bases from J, the junction kept 11 bases outside the gene matches. The length of the CDR3 is 16 residues. The CDR3 coding sequence is TGTGCCAGCAGTTCCCTGGACAGGTTGTACCCCTACGAGCAGTACTTC. This encodes CASSSLDRLYPYEQYF.